Below are 12 T cell receptor beta chains sequenced from a single sample in a study of T-cell memory formation after mild COVID-19. From the 5' RACE reads, TCRdb called clonotypes with MiXCR, one entry per CDR3 protein. This sample has 450,000 to 650,000 distinct CDR3 sequences; roughly 17% occur once, and the top ten carry more than 10%. Sequenced: PBMCs or a T cell subset sorted from them (not recorded which). These TCRs come from an adult woman who had mild COVID-19 (a few samples of this study predate the infection). Cell type and time point are not known.

This chain links TRBV29-1 with TRBJ2-3, with 10 bases lining up with TRBD2. This CDR3 is 12 amino acids long. CDR1 is SQVTM and CDR2 is ANQGSEA in the germline V gene. V lost 7 bases and J lost 15; bases outside the gene matches: 13. CDR3 coding DNA: TGCAGCGGGTACGATGCTAGCGGGAGTCCCTATTTT. This sequence encodes CSGYDASGSPYF.

This clonotype showed up just a few times. V is TRBV5-1 and J is TRBJ1-1; 10 bases fit TRBD1. The trim removed 5 bases at V and 6 bases at J, leaving 4 bases unmatched. The germline V gene encodes CDR1 SGHRS and CDR2 YFSETQ. This CDR3 contains 13 residues. This CDR3 is CASRLGQGAEAFF. CDR3 coding DNA: TGCGCCAGCAGACTAGGACAGGGGGCTGAAGCTTTCTTT. Variable domain in full (rest from reference TRBV5-1 and TRBJ1-1): KAGVTQTPRYLIKTRGQQVTLSCSPISGHRSVSWYQQTPGQGLQFLFEYFSETQRNKGNFPGRFSGRQFSNSRSEMNVSTLELGDSALYLCASRLGQGAEAFFGQGTRLTVV.

In its sample, this clonotype was seen a few times. The V call is TRBV15, the J call TRBJ1-2; D call uncertain. Germline V gene sequence: CDR1 LNHNV, CDR2 YYDKDF (reference sequence). This CDR3 contains 14 residues. Trimming stripped 5 bases from V and 1 base from J, with 11 bases between. CDR3 in amino acids: CATSPGPSNYGYTF. Written as DNA, the CDR3 is TGTGCCACCAGCCCCGGCCCCAGTAACTATGGCTACACCTTC. The full variable domain, its missing parts supplied by reference TRBV15 and TRBJ1-2, is DAMVIQNPRYQVTQFGKPVTLSCSQTLNHNVMYWYQQKSSQAPKLLFHYYDKDFNNEADTPDNFQSRRPNTSFCFLDIRSPGLGDTAMYLCATSPGPSNYGYTFGSGTRLTVV.

The chain is built from TRBV6-1 and TRBJ2-2; no reliable D call. Deletions cut 3 bases from V and 3 bases from J, with 8 bases between. The germline V gene has CDR1 MNHNS and CDR2 SASEGT. CDR3 size: 14 residues. Written as DNA, the CDR3 is TGTGCCAGCAGTGACATTGCGTACACCGGGGAGCTGTTTTTT. It is translated as CASSDIAYTGELFF.

This clonotype turned up a few times. The V and J genes are TRBV7-2 and TRBJ1-6; D gene uncertain. This CDR3 region has 14 residues. CDR1 and CDR2 (germline): SGHTA, FQGNSA. Trimming took 6 bases from V and 0 from J, leaving 6 bases between them. Written as DNA, the CDR3 is TGTGCCAGCAGGTTTAGCTCCTATAATTCACCCCTCCACTTT. Protein sequence: CASRFSSYNSPLHF.

This clonotype turned up a few times. The chain has TRBV7-9 and TRBJ1-5; D might be TRBD1 (6 bases). Trimming removed 3 bases at V and 5 bases at J, with 14 bases between. The CDR3 consists of 15 residues. Germline assignment: CDR1 SEHNR and CDR2 FQNEAQ (reference sequence). CDR3 bases: TGTGCCAGCAGCTTCGGGGATGGGGGCCATCAGCCCCAGCATTTT. Translation: CASSFGDGGHQPQHF.

This chain connects TRBV18 to TRBJ2-5; D unclear. The CDR3 contains 15 residues. V was clipped by 1 base and J by 4 bases, with 13 bases between them. CDR1 KGHSH and CDR2 LQKENI come from the germline V gene. The CDR3 here is CASSPRGSTTETQYF. Here the CDR3 DNA reads TGTGCCAGCTCACCACGGGGATCTACCACAGAGACCCAGTACTTC.

The table lists this clonotype with a few counts. This chain joins TRBV30 and TRBJ2-1, with 10 bases that match TRBD2. The CDR3 loop spans 11 amino acids. Trimming took 8 bases from V and 7 from J; bases not matched to a gene: 2. CDR1 is GTSNPN and CDR2 is SVGIG in the germline V gene (reference sequence). In DNA, the CDR3 is TGTGCCGGGGGACTAGCGAATGAGCAGTTCTTC. Translation: CAGGLANEQFF.

The V call is TRBV6-1, the J call TRBJ1-5; no reliable D call. Looked up from germline, CDR1 is MNHNS and CDR2 is SASEGT. CDR3 length: 17 residues. Trimming took 1 base from V and 0 from J, leaving 13 bases between them. The DNA of the CDR3 is TGTGCCAGCAGTGAAGGGAAGGGCGGTAATAGCAATCAGCCCCAGCATTTT. Its protein is CASSEGKGGNSNQPQHF.

This chain links TRBV25-1 with TRBJ2-1, with D perhaps given as TRBD1 or TRBD2 (5 bases each). Germline loops: CDR1 MGHDK, CDR2 SYGVNS. The CDR3 is made up of 13 amino acids. Trimming cost V 5 bases and J 8 bases, with 13 bases left between them. The DNA of the CDR3 is TGTGCCAGCAGTAAAGGGACGCGAGATGAGCAGTTCTTC. This codes for CASSKGTRDEQFF.

The rearrangement joins TRBV12-3 or TRBV12-4 to TRBJ2-1; D call uncertain. Trimming stripped 6 bases from V and 0 bases from J, with 15 bases between. The CDR3 contains 16 residues. DNA of the CDR3: TGTGCCAGCAGAGACACATCCAAGAGCTCCTACAATGAGCAGTTCTTC. As protein: CASRDTSKSSYNEQFF.

This clonotype was detected only a few times. V is TRBV13 and J is TRBJ2-1; perhaps D is TRBD1 or TRBD2 (5 bases each). Germline loops: CDR1 PRHDT, CDR2 FYEKMQ (reference sequence). V was shortened by 5 bases and J by 3 bases, with 14 bases between the two germline ends. The CDR3 is made up of 15 amino acids. The CDR3 DNA reads as TGTGCCAGCAGCGCCCCCATGGGGGACTACAATGAGCAGTTCTTC. Protein sequence: CASSAPMGDYNEQFF.